This T cell receptor beta chain was sequenced for a study of blood T cell repertoires in COVID-19. As for the study in general: PBMCs, B-cell-depleted T cells, or T cells were the source of the cDNA or gDNA that made up the material.

The data were produced by immunoSEQ multiplex PCR, yet TCRdb's version contains in-frame clones alone and is incomplete. This table has under 45,000 clones, more than 75% appearing once. With 5 bases clipped from V and 4 bases from J, the junction kept 6 bases outside the gene matches. CDR3 length equals 16 residues. Germline CDR1 reads ENHRY; CDR2 reads SYGVKD. The sequenced sample consisted of peripheral blood. The chain carries TRBV10-3 and TRBJ2-6; 9 bases match TRBD1. This sequence originates from a man older than 75 with acute or convalescent COVID-19. The CDR3 nucleotides are TGTGCCATCAGTCCCGGGACAGGGAGAGGGGCCAACGTCCTGACTTTC. Translation gives CAISPGTGRGANVLTF.